These T cell receptor beta chains were read from a single sample in a study of Graves' ophthalmopathy and Graves' hyperthyroidism. TCRdb reanalysed the multiplex PCR reads using MiXCR and keeps one entry per CDR3 protein. The sample has under 800,000 distinct CDR3 sequences, 22% seen once. The specimen sequenced was peripheral blood. Receptor source: a woman aged 18-29 years with stable Graves' hyperthyroidism. Some clones in this sample may be carry-over from other donors' samples. Each CDR3 is given with its conserved first and last residue.

v_gene | CDR3aa
TRBV3-1 | CASSQDRGRQETQYF
TRBV29-1 | CSALGGAGPLNYGYTF
TRBV12-3/TRBV12-4 | CASSLAGRAGAKNIKYF
TRBV6-4 | CASSARTGASSYEQYF
TRBV10-3 | CAISGDRRRGYTF
TRBV6-1 | CASRKEGFGNTIYF
TRBV12-3/TRBV12-4 | CASSLTGANNSPLHF
TRBV28 | CASSHYGPGYGYTF
TRBV6-1 | CASRRASVSNTGELFF
TRBV30 | CAWDAGTGPNSPLHF
TRBV20-1 | CSARGGSGAQETQYF
TRBV20-1 | CSVRTNKVNTEAFF
TRBV7-2 | CASSLGGVRYEQYF